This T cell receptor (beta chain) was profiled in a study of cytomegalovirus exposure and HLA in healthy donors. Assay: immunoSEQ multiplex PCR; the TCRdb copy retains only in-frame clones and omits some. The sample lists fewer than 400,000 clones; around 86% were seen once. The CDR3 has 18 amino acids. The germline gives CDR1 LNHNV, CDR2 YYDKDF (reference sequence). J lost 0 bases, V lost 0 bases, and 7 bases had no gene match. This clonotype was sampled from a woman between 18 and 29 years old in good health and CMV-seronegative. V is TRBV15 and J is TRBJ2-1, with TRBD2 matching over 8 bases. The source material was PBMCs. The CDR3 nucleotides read TGTGCCACCAGCAGAGATTTGTGGCGGGGGGACTCCTACAATGAGCAGTTCTTC. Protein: CATSRDLWRGDSYNEQFF.